One and the same sample provided the 7 T cell receptor beta chains below, sequenced in a study of blood T cell repertoires in COVID-19. Using immunoSEQ multiplex PCR, the repertoire was profiled, and TCRdb retains in-frame clones only, with some absent. The sample consists of about 380,000 clones, more than 75% of them appearing once. Sequencing was carried out using PBMCs or T cells enriched from blood (not recorded which). These receptors were taken from a woman younger than 30 who had recovered from COVID-19.

The gene calls are TRBV9 and TRBJ2-5; 8 bases map to TRBD2. The CDR3 runs to 15 residues. The V gene end was trimmed by 4 bases and the J gene end by 3 bases; junction bases not matched to a gene: 8. Looked up from germline, CDR1 is SGDLS and CDR2 is YYNGEE. The CDR3 sequence: CASSPSGTREETQYF. The CDR3 nucleotides read TGTGCCAGCAGCCCATCCGGGACTAGAGAAGAGACCCAGTACTTC.

This clone turned up a few times. This sequence joins TRBV4-2 and TRBJ2-7; tentative D call: TRBD2 (6 bases). V was shortened by 1 base and J by 2 bases, with 12 bases between the two germline ends. The CDR3 is 15 amino acids. CDR1 and CDR2 (germline): LGHNA, YNFKEQ. The CDR3 region is CASSQGGGEAYEQYF. The CDR3 nucleotides read TGTGCCAGCAGCCAAGGAGGAGGGGAGGCCTACGAGCAGTACTTC.

The chain links TRBV2 to TRBJ1-1; D is uncertain. Germline CDR1 reads SNHLY; CDR2 reads FYNNEI. V gave up 4 bases and J gave up 0 bases, with 6 bases separating them. The CDR3 runs 13 residues. CDR3 coding DNA: TGTGCCAGCAGTGCCATTGTGAACACTGAAGCTTTCTTT. It yields the protein CASSAIVNTEAFF.

This chain joins TRBV6-5 and TRBJ1-3, with 7 bases matching TRBD1. Germline lookup yields CDR1 MNHEY and CDR2 SVGAGI. Germline trimming cut 4 bases from V and 3 bases from J; bases unmatched to any gene: 6. The CDR3 is made up of 15 amino acids. The CDR3 reads CASSFDREGGNTIYF. Written as DNA, the CDR3 is TGTGCCAGCAGTTTCGACAGGGAAGGTGGAAACACCATATATTTT.

The V gene is TRBV7-9, the J gene TRBJ2-3; D not resolved. The CDR3 runs 14 residues. Between the trimmed V and J ends, which lost 5 bases and 4 bases, there was a span of 13 bases. The germline V gene has CDR1 SEHNR and CDR2 FQNEAQ (reference sequence). This CDR3 reads CASSQSVRSDTQYF. The CDR3 nucleotides are TGTGCCAGCAGCCAAAGCGTAAGGTCAGATACGCAGTATTTT.

The chain recombines TRBV6-5 with TRBJ2-7; 7 bases fit TRBD1. CDR1 and CDR2 (germline): MNHEY, SVGAGI. This CDR3 has 15 amino acids. With 3 bases clipped from V and 13 bases from J, the junction kept 18 bases outside the gene matches. CDR3 nucleotide sequence: TGTGCCAGCAGTTATGGGGATACGGGACAGCTTAAGACCTACTTC. Amino acid sequence: CASSYGDTGQLKTYF.

The chain links TRBV19 to TRBJ1-5, with a weak D call TRBD1 (5 bases). Germline V lookup: CDR1 LNHDA, CDR2 SQIVND (reference sequence). The V end was cut by 6 bases, the J end by 3 bases, with 15 bases between. This CDR3 has 15 amino acids. CDR3 in amino acids: CASSLRVTVNQPQHF. The CDR3 DNA is TGTGCCAGTAGCCTTCGGGTGACAGTCAATCAGCCCCAGCATTTT.